The sequence of this T cell receptor beta chain was determined in a study of cytomegalovirus exposure and HLA in healthy donors. Across the whole study: One earlier analysis, a look at roughly 180 million T cells, found about 100 million unique TCR beta sequences.

Both 60 Vbeta primers and 13 Jbeta primers went into the PCR. Per the study methods: Unique TCR beta chains totaled 65 million to 95 million in a later count, with approximately 11 million of them shared. Generated by immunoSEQ multiplex PCR, the TCRdb table keeps only in-frame clones and is missing some. V and J calls and clone size are copied from that table; D and trimming were computed from the DNA. The sample has about 85,000 clones, roughly 80% seen once; the top ten hold approximately 29%. This clone rates as medium-sized. The material sequenced was PBMCs. This receptor was obtained from a man between 45 and 60 years old in good health and CMV-seropositive.

The DNA of the CDR3 is TGTGCCAGCAGCAGGGGCGTTTACGAGCAGTACTTC. It is translated as CASSRGVYEQYF. V and J are TRBV5-4 and TRBJ2-7; D may be TRBD1 (5 bases). The germline V and J ends were trimmed by 4 bases and 4 bases, with 9 bases remaining between them. Germline CDR1 SGHNT, CDR2 YYREEE (reference sequence). This CDR3 has 12 amino acids.